The present entry profiles one TCR beta chain with its context. These data come from a study of blood T cell repertoires in COVID-19. Study-level background: Material from acute and convalescent COVID-19 was sourced from the United States, Italy and Spain.

The assay was immunoSEQ multiplex PCR, and TCRdb's table has in-frame clones only and misses some. The sample carries about 170,000 clones, approximately 86% recorded once. CDR1 and CDR2 from the germline V gene are MDHEN and SYDVKM. V was pared by 8 bases and J by 4 bases, with 11 bases between. This CDR3 contains 12 residues. The receptor's source is an elderly woman with COVID-19, enrolled during active disease. This chain links TRBV28 with TRBJ1-2; a possible D gene is TRBD1 (5 bases). What was sequenced was peripheral blood. CDR3 sequence (DNA): TGTGCCAGCCGTGACAGCACCTATGGCTACACCTTC. This translates into CASRDSTYGYTF.